The source of this T cell receptor (beta chain) is a study of glioma-infiltrating T cells. Amplification of TCR alpha and beta CDR3 regions from RNA used iRepertoire nested multiplex PCR. TCRdb re-called the multiplex PCR reads with MiXCR, one entry per CDR3 protein. The sample carries more than 300,000 distinct CDR3 sequences, about two fifths recorded once. The V end lost 0 bases, the J end lost 2 bases, and 12 bases lay between the germline ends. The CDR3 sequence is 16 residues long. In germline, CDR1 is LGHNA, CDR2 YNFKEQ. The clonotype originates from a human donor with low-grade glioma or glioblastoma, undergoing nonglioma brain surgery, or in good health (not recorded which). Sequencing was done on a sample of glioma tissue, nonneoplastic brain tissue, or PBMCs (not recorded which). The V gene is TRBV4-2, the J gene TRBJ2-3; D is possibly TRBD1 or TRBD2 (5 bases each). The CDR3 spells CASSQDSGPLTDTQYF. DNA of the CDR3: TGTGCCAGCAGCCAAGATTCGGGACCACTCACAGATACGCAGTATTTT.